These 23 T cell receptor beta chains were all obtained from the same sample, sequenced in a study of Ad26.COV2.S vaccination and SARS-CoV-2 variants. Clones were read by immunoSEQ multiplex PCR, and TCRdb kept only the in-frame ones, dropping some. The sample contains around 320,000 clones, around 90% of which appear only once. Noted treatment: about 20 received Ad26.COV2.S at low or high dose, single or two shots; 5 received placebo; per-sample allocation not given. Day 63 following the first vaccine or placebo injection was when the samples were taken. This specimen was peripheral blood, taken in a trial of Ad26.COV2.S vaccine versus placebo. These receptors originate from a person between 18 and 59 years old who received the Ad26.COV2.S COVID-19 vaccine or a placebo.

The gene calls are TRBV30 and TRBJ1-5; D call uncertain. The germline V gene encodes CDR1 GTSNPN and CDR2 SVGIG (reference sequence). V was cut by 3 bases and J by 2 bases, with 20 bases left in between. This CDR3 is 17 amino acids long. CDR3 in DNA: TGTGCCTGGAGCGAATCCTTGACGGCGATTGGCAATCAGCCCCAGCATTTT. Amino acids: CAWSESLTAIGNQPQHF.

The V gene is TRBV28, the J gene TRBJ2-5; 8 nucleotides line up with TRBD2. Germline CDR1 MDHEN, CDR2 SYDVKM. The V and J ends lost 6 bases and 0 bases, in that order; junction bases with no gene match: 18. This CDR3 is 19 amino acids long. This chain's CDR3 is CASRGPGGGLSRYQETQYF. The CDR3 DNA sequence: TGTGCCAGCAGGGGGCCCGGCGGGGGGTTATCTAGGTACCAAGAGACCCAGTACTTC.

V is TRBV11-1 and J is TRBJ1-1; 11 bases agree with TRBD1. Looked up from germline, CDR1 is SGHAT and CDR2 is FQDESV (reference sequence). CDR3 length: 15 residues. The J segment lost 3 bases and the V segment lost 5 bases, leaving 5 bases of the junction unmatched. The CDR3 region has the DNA TGTGCCAGCAGCCAGGACAGGGGGCTATACACTGAAGCTTTCTTT. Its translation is CASSQDRGLYTEAFF.

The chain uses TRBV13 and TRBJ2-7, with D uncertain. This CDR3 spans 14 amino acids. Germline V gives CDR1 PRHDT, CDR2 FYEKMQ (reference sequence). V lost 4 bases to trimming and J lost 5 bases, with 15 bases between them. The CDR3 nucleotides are TGTGCCAGCAGCTACCCCGCGGAAACGGACGAGCAGTACTTC. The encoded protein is CASSYPAETDEQYF.

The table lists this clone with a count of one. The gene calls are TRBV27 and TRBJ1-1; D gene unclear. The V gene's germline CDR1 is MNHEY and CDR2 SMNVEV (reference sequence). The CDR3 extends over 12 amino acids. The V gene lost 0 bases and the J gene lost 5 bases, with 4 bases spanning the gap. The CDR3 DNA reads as TGTGCCAGCAGTTTATCCGGGACTGAAGCTTTCTTT. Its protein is CASSLSGTEAFF.

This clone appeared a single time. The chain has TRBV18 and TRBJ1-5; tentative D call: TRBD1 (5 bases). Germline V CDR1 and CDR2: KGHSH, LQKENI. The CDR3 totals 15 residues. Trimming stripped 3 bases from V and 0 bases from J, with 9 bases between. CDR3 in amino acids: CASSPNRNSNQPQHF. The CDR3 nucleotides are TGTGCCAGCTCACCCAACAGGAATAGCAATCAGCCCCAGCATTTT.

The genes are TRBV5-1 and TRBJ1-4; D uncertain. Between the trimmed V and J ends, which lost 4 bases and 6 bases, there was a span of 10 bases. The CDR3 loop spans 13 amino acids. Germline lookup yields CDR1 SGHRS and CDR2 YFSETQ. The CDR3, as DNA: TGCGCCAGCAGCCCGGCCAACCATGAAAAACTGTTTTTT. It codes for CASSPANHEKLFF.

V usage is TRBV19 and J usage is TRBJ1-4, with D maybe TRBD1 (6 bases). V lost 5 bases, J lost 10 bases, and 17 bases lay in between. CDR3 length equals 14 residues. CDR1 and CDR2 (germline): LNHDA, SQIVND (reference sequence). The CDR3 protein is CASSSGDMVGKLFF. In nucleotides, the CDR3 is TGTGCCAGTAGTTCTGGGGACATGGTAGGAAAACTGTTTTTT. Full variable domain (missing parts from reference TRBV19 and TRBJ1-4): DGGITQSPKYLFRKEGQNVTLSCEQNLNHDAMYWYRQDPGQGLRLIYYSQIVNDFQKGDIAEGYSVSREKKESFPLTVTSAQKNPTAFYLCASSSGDMVGKLFFGSGTQLSVL.

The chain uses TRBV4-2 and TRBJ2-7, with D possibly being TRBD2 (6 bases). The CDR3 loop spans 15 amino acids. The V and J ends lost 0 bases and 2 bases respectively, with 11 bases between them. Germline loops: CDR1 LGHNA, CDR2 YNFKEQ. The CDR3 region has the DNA TGTGCCAGCAGCCAAGAGCGGGATCCGACCTACGAGCAGTACTTC. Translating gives CASSQERDPTYEQYF.

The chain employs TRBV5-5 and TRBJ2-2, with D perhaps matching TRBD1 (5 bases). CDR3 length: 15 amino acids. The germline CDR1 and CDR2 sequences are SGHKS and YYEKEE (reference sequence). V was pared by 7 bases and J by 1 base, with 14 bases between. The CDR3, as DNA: TGTGCCAGCGCGTCCAGGGCTCAGAACACCGGGGAGCTGTTTTTT. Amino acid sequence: CASASRAQNTGELFF.

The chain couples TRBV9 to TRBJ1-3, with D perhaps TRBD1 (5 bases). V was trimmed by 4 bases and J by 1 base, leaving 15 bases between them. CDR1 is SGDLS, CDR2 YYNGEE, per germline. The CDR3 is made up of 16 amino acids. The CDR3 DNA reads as TGTGCCAGCAGCTTCGGACACCGAGGGTCTGGAAACACCATATATTTT. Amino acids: CASSFGHRGSGNTIYF.

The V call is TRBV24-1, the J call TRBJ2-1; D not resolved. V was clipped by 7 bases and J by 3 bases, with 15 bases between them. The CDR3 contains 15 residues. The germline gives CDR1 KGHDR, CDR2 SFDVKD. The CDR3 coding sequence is TGTGCCACCAGCCCAACACACCAAATCTACAATGAGCAGTTCTTC. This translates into CATSPTHQIYNEQFF.

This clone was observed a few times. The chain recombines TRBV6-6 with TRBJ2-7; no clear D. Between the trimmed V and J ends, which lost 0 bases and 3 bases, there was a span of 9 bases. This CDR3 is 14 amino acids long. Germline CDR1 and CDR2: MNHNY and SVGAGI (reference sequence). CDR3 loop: CASSYSPTLYEQYF. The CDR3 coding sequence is TGTGCCAGCAGTTACTCCCCCACCCTCTACGAGCAGTACTTC.

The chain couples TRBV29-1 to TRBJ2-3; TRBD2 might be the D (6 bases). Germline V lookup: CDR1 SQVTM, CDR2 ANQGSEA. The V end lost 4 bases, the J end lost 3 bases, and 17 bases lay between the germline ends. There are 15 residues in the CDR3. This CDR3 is CSVVRGAERTDTQYF. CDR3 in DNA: TGCAGCGTTGTGCGGGGAGCCGAACGGACAGATACGCAGTATTTT.

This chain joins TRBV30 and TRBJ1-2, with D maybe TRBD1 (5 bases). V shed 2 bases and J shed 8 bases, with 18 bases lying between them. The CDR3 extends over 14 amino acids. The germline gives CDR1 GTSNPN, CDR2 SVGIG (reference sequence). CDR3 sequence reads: CAWSPGGVSRGYTF. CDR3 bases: TGTGCCTGGAGTCCCGGGGGGGTCTCGCGGGGCTACACCTTC.

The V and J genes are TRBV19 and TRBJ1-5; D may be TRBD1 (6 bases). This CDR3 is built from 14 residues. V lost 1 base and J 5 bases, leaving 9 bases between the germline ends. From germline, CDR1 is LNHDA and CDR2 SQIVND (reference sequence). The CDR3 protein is CASSIGGTHQPQHF. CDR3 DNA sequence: TGTGCCAGTAGTATAGGGGGGACACATCAGCCCCAGCATTTT.

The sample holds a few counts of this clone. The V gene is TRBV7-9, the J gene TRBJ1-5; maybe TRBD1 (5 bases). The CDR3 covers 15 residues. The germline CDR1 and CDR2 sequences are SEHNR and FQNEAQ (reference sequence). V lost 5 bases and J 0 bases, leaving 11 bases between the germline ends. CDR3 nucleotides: TGTGCCAGCAGCGCGGACACCTATAGCAATCAGCCCCAGCATTTT. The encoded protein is CASSADTYSNQPQHF. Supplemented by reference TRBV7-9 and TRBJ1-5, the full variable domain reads DTGVSQNPRHKITKRGQNVTFRCDPISEHNRLYWYRQTLGQGPEFLTYFQNEAQLEKSRLLSDRFSAERPKGSFSTLEIQRTEQGDSAMYLCASSADTYSNQPQHFGDGTRLSIL.

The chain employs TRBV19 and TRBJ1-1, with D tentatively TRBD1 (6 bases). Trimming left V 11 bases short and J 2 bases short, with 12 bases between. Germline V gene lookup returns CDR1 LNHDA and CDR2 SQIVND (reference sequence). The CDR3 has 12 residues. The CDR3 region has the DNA TGTGCCGTTCGGGACAAAAACACTGAAGCTTTCTTT. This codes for CAVRDKNTEAFF.

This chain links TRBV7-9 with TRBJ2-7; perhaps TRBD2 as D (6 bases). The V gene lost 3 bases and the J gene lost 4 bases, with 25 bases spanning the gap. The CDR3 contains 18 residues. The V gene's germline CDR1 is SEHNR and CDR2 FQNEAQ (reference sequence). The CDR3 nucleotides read TGTGCCAGCAGCTTGAACCGGGACTGGACCAACCTAGGGTACGAGCAGTACTTC. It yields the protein CASSLNRDWTNLGYEQYF.

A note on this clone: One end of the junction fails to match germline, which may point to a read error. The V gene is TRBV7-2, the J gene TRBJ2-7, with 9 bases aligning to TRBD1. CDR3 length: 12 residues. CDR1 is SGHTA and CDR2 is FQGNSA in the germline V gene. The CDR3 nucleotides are TGTGCCAGCAGCTTAAGGACAGGGGTTTTGGACTTC. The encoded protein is CASSLRTGVLDF. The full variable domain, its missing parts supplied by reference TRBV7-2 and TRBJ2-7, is GAGVSQSPSNKVTEKGKDVELRCDPISGHTALYWYRQSLGQGLEFLIYFQGNSAPDKSGLPSDRFSAERTGGSVSTLTIQRTQQEDSAVYLCASSLRTGVLDFGPGTRLTVT.

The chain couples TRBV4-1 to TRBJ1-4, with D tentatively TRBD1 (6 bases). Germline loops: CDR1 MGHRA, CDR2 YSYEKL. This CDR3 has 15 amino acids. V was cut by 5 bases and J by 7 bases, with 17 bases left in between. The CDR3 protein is CASSEGSGGIEKLFF. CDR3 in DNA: TGCGCCAGCAGCGAAGGGTCCGGGGGCATTGAAAAACTGTTTTTT.

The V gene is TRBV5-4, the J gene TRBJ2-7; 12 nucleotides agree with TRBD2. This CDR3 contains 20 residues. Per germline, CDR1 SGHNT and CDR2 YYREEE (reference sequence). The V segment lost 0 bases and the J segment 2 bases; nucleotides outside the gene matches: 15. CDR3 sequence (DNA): TGTGCCAGCAGCTTGGGTGCCTCGTCTAGCGGGGGGGCCGATCCCTACGAGCAGTACTTC. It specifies CASSLGASSSGGADPYEQYF.

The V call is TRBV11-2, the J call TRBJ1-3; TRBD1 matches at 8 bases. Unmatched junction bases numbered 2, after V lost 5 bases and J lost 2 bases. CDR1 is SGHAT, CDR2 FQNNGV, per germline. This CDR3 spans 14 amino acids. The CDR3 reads CASSRQGTGNTIYF. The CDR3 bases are TGTGCCAGCAGCCGACAGGGGACTGGAAACACCATATATTTT.